Listed below are T cell receptor beta chains from one sample, sequenced in a study of cytomegalovirus exposure and HLA in healthy donors. The data were produced by immunoSEQ multiplex PCR, yet TCRdb's version contains in-frame clones alone and is incomplete. The repertoire holds about 85,000 clones, with about 72% as singletons. Sequenced: PBMCs. These receptors came from a man in his thirties or forties in good health and CMV-seronegative. The CDR3 runs from the conserved cysteine through the conserved F or W. The order of the fields is J gene, D gene, clone size, V gene, CDR3 protein, CDR3 DNA. A D gene is named only where the DNA matches it firmly. Clone size is given for some rows only: seen once, a few or many times, or a class if the clone is expanded.

j_gene: TRBJ2-7; d_gene: TRBD1; abundance: NA; v_gene: TRBV6-5; CDR3aa: CASRSGTVSYEQYF; CDR3nt: TGTGCCAGCAGATCCGGGACAGTCTCCTACGAGCAGTACTTC
j_gene: TRBJ1-6; d_gene: NA; abundance: NA; v_gene: TRBV25-1; CDR3aa: CASSSPGVYSPLHF; CDR3nt: TGTGCCAGCAGTTCGCCAGGCGTCTATTCACCCCTCCACTTT
j_gene: TRBJ2-6; d_gene: TRBD1; abundance: NA; v_gene: TRBV7-3; CDR3aa: CASSLTSGQGVPGANVLTF; CDR3nt: TGTGCCAGCAGCTTAACGAGCGGACAGGGGGTCCCTGGGGCCAACGTCCTGACTTTC
j_gene: TRBJ1-3; d_gene: NA; abundance: NA; v_gene: TRBV5-1; CDR3aa: CASSYGGGTGWDTIYF; CDR3nt: TGCGCCAGCAGCTACGGAGGAGGGACGGGTTGGGACACCATATATTTT
j_gene: TRBJ2-7; d_gene: NA; abundance: NA; v_gene: TRBV27; CDR3aa: CASRGRDKGSYEQYF; CDR3nt: TGTGCCAGCAGGGGCCGGGACAAAGGATCCTACGAGCAGTACTTC
j_gene: TRBJ2-1; d_gene: TRBD2; abundance: few; v_gene: TRBV6-5; CDR3aa: CASRRGSGVYNEQFF; CDR3nt: TGTGCCAGCAGGAGGGGTAGCGGGGTCTACAATGAGCAGTTCTTC
j_gene: TRBJ2-7; d_gene: TRBD1; abundance: few; v_gene: TRBV7-9; CDR3aa: CASSLAGTEYEQYF; CDR3nt: TGTGCCAGCAGCTTAGCGGGGACAGAGTACGAGCAGTACTTC
j_gene: TRBJ2-2; d_gene: TRBD2; abundance: once; v_gene: TRBV5-1; CDR3aa: CASSLVAGVAAGELFF; CDR3nt: TGCGCCAGCAGCTTGGTGGCGGGGGTAGCTGCCGGGGAGCTGTTTTTT
j_gene: TRBJ2-7; d_gene: NA; abundance: NA; v_gene: TRBV19; CDR3aa: CASSRASSSYEQYF; CDR3nt: TGTGCCAGTAGTAGGGCCTCGAGCTCCTACGAGCAGTACTTC
j_gene: TRBJ1-1; d_gene: TRBD1; abundance: few; v_gene: TRBV27; CDR3aa: CASSFRQGRGAFF; CDR3nt: TGTGCCAGCAGTTTTCGACAGGGGCGGGGAGCTTTCTTT
j_gene: TRBJ2-1; d_gene: TRBD2; abundance: NA; v_gene: TRBV5-8; CDR3aa: CASSLGLAAYNEQFF; CDR3nt: TGTGCCAGCAGCTTAGGACTAGCGGCCTACAATGAGCAGTTCTTC
j_gene: TRBJ1-1; d_gene: NA; abundance: NA; v_gene: TRBV6-5; CDR3aa: CASSRNGQLNTEAFF; CDR3nt: TGTGCCAGCAGTAGAAATGGACAGTTGAACACTGAAGCTTTCTTT
j_gene: TRBJ2-3; d_gene: NA; abundance: NA; v_gene: TRBV7-2; CDR3aa: CASSSGLGGRTDTQYF; CDR3nt: TGTGCCAGCAGCAGCGGGTTGGGCGGACGCACAGATACGCAGTATTTT
j_gene: TRBJ2-2; d_gene: TRBD1; abundance: NA; v_gene: TRBV19; CDR3aa: CASTLGGQQSGELFF; CDR3nt: TGTGCCAGTACTCTAGGGGGACAGCAGTCCGGGGAGCTGTTTTTT
j_gene: TRBJ1-6; d_gene: NA; abundance: NA; v_gene: TRBV30; CDR3aa: CAWGGSSYNSPLHF; CDR3nt: TGTGCCTGGGGGGGGAGCTCCTATAATTCACCCCTCCACTTT
j_gene: TRBJ1-1; d_gene: NA; abundance: NA; v_gene: TRBV7-3; CDR3aa: CASSPTSGPNTEAFF; CDR3nt: TGTGCCAGCAGCCCCACCTCAGGGCCGAACACTGAAGCTTTCTTT
j_gene: TRBJ1-2; d_gene: NA; abundance: NA; v_gene: TRBV19; CDR3aa: CASRDPRGQNYGYTF; CDR3nt: TGTGCCAGTAGAGACCCCCGGGGACAAAACTATGGCTACACCTTC
j_gene: TRBJ1-1; d_gene: NA; abundance: NA; v_gene: TRBV4-2; CDR3aa: CASNSYGLRKEAFF; CDR3nt: TGTGCCAGCAACTCATATGGACTTCGAAAGGAAGCTTTCTTT
j_gene: TRBJ1-3; d_gene: NA; abundance: NA; v_gene: TRBV6-1; CDR3aa: CASSRGWGNTIYF; CDR3nt: TGTGCCAGCAGTAGGGGTTGGGGAAACACCATATATTTT
j_gene: TRBJ1-5; d_gene: NA; abundance: NA; v_gene: TRBV10-2; CDR3aa: CASTTGGNQQPQHF; CDR3nt: TGCGCCAGCACCACGGGGGGGAATCAGCAGCCCCAGCATTTT
j_gene: TRBJ2-2; d_gene: TRBD2; abundance: NA; v_gene: TRBV6-1; CDR3aa: CASRGLASDTGELFF; CDR3nt: TGTGCCAGCCGAGGACTAGCGTCGGACACCGGGGAGCTGTTTTTT
j_gene: TRBJ1-1; d_gene: NA; abundance: NA; v_gene: TRBV18; CDR3aa: CASSPSMNTEAFF; CDR3nt: TGTGCCAGCTCACCAAGCATGAACACTGAAGCTTTCTTT
j_gene: TRBJ1-4; d_gene: TRBD1; abundance: NA; v_gene: TRBV5-1; CDR3aa: CASSGETGGFEKLFF; CDR3nt: TGCGCCAGCAGCGGCGAGACAGGGGGGTTTGAAAAACTGTTTTTT
j_gene: TRBJ2-7; d_gene: NA; abundance: NA; v_gene: TRBV19; CDR3aa: CASSMGAGEQYF; CDR3nt: TGTGCCAGTAGTATGGGCGCTGGCGAGCAGTACTTC
j_gene: TRBJ1-1; d_gene: NA; abundance: NA; v_gene: TRBV5-8; CDR3aa: CASSAGVWSTEAFF; CDR3nt: TGTGCCAGCAGCGCGGGGGTCTGGAGCACTGAAGCTTTCTTT
j_gene: TRBJ2-2; d_gene: TRBD1; abundance: NA; v_gene: TRBV5-6; CDR3aa: CASSSDRVVGELFF; CDR3nt: TGTGCCAGCAGCTCAGACAGGGTAGTCGGGGAGCTGTTTTTT
j_gene: TRBJ2-2; d_gene: TRBD1; abundance: NA; v_gene: TRBV9; CDR3aa: CASSLRDSRTGELFF; CDR3nt: TGTGCCAGCAGCCTAAGGGACAGCCGCACCGGGGAGCTGTTTTTT
j_gene: TRBJ1-1; d_gene: NA; abundance: NA; v_gene: TRBV5-1; CDR3aa: CASSLVAGDFTEAFF; CDR3nt: TGCGCCAGCAGCTTGGTTGCGGGGGATTTCACTGAAGCTTTCTTT
j_gene: TRBJ1-5; d_gene: NA; abundance: NA; v_gene: TRBV27; CDR3aa: CASSLGQYSNQPQHF; CDR3nt: TGTGCCAGCAGTTTAGGTCAGTATAGCAATCAGCCCCAGCATTTT
j_gene: TRBJ2-2; d_gene: TRBD1; abundance: NA; v_gene: TRBV5-1; CDR3aa: CASSPQTGANTGELFF; CDR3nt: TGCGCCAGCAGCCCCCAGACAGGGGCGAACACCGGGGAGCTGTTTTTT
j_gene: TRBJ1-4; d_gene: NA; abundance: once; v_gene: TRBV28; CDR3aa: CASSGLSEGKLFF; CDR3nt: TGTGCCAGCAGCGGACTTTCGGAAGGAAAACTGTTTTTT
j_gene: TRBJ1-1; d_gene: NA; abundance: once; v_gene: TRBV25-1; CDR3aa: CASSGYGGRGTEAFF; CDR3nt: TGTGCCAGCAGTGGGTACGGGGGGAGAGGGACTGAAGCTTTCTTT
j_gene: TRBJ1-5; d_gene: NA; abundance: once; v_gene: TRBV9; CDR3aa: CASSVSWQGNQPQHF; CDR3nt: TGTGCCAGCAGCGTATCCTGGCAGGGCAATCAGCCCCAGCATTTT
j_gene: TRBJ1-1; d_gene: TRBD1; abundance: NA; v_gene: TRBV7-2; CDR3aa: CASSPSRGKNTEAFF; CDR3nt: TGTGCCAGCAGCCCGTCCAGGGGGAAGAACACTGAAGCTTTCTTT
j_gene: TRBJ2-7; d_gene: NA; abundance: NA; v_gene: TRBV5-1; CDR3aa: CASSLASSYEQYF; CDR3nt: TGCGCCAGCAGCTTGGCCAGCTCCTACGAGCAGTACTTC
j_gene: TRBJ1-1; d_gene: TRBD1; abundance: NA; v_gene: TRBV4-2; CDR3aa: CASSQLTGALNTEAFF; CDR3nt: TGTGCCAGCAGCCAACTGACAGGGGCCCTAAACACTGAAGCTTTCTTT
j_gene: TRBJ1-1; d_gene: NA; abundance: NA; v_gene: TRBV30; CDR3aa: CAWMVRGPRSTEAFF; CDR3nt: TGTGCCTGGATGGTACGGGGTCCACGATCCACTGAAGCTTTCTTT
j_gene: TRBJ2-1; d_gene: NA; abundance: few; v_gene: TRBV5-6; CDR3aa: CASSLGSEQFF; CDR3nt: TGTGCCAGCAGCCTAGGAAGTGAGCAGTTCTTC
j_gene: TRBJ2-7; d_gene: NA; abundance: NA; v_gene: TRBV18; CDR3aa: CASSPTGEQYF; CDR3nt: TGTGCCAGCTCACCCACCGGCGAGCAGTACTTC
j_gene: TRBJ2-2; d_gene: NA; abundance: NA; v_gene: TRBV7-6; CDR3aa: CASSLGGILSEGELFF; CDR3nt: TGTGCCAGCAGCTTAGGAGGGATTTTGTCGGAGGGGGAGCTGTTTTTT
j_gene: TRBJ1-4; d_gene: NA; abundance: few; v_gene: TRBV5-6; CDR3aa: CASSLGTVATNEKLFF; CDR3nt: TGTGCCAGCAGCTTAGGAACAGTTGCAACTAATGAAAAACTGTTTTTT
j_gene: TRBJ2-7; d_gene: NA; abundance: once; v_gene: TRBV11-2; CDR3aa: CASSFQSSGWEQYF; CDR3nt: TGTGCCAGCAGCTTTCAATCGTCGGGGTGGGAGCAGTACTTC
j_gene: TRBJ2-5; d_gene: TRBD2; abundance: NA; v_gene: TRBV4-2; CDR3aa: CASSQDNEREGGETQYF; CDR3nt: TGTGCCAGCAGCCAAGATAACGAGCGGGAGGGGGGAGAGACCCAGTACTTC
j_gene: TRBJ1-1; d_gene: TRBD1; abundance: once; v_gene: TRBV6-1; CDR3aa: CASSLQGANTEAFF; CDR3nt: TGTGCCAGCAGTCTACAGGGGGCTAACACTGAAGCTTTCTTT
j_gene: TRBJ2-1; d_gene: TRBD2; abundance: NA; v_gene: TRBV4-3; CDR3aa: CASSQGTAGGLYNEQFF; CDR3nt: TGCGCCAGCAGCCAAGGAACAGCGGGGGGCCTTTACAATGAGCAGTTCTTC
j_gene: TRBJ2-5; d_gene: TRBD2; abundance: few; v_gene: TRBV28; CDR3aa: CASSFAGVSSGTQYF; CDR3nt: TGTGCCAGCAGTTTTGCGGGAGTAAGCTCCGGGACCCAGTACTTC
j_gene: TRBJ2-1; d_gene: NA; abundance: NA; v_gene: TRBV19; CDR3aa: CASSVTGYNEQFF; CDR3nt: TGTGCCAGTAGTGTGACAGGCTACAATGAGCAGTTCTTC
j_gene: TRBJ1-2; d_gene: TRBD1; abundance: NA; v_gene: TRBV5-1; CDR3aa: CASSLGQGASDYGYTF; CDR3nt: TGCGCCAGCAGCTTGGGACAGGGGGCAAGTGACTATGGCTACACCTTC
j_gene: TRBJ2-1; d_gene: NA; abundance: few; v_gene: TRBV19; CDR3aa: CASSISLTFNEQFF; CDR3nt: TGTGCCAGTAGTATCAGTTTGACATTCAATGAGCAGTTCTTC
j_gene: TRBJ2-7; d_gene: TRBD1; abundance: few; v_gene: TRBV28; CDR3aa: CASSLVGGRSYEQYF; CDR3nt: TGTGCCAGCAGTTTAGTAGGGGGCAGGTCCTACGAGCAGTACTTC
j_gene: TRBJ1-5; d_gene: TRBD1; abundance: NA; v_gene: TRBV27; CDR3aa: CASSLHTGTGGGQPQHF; CDR3nt: TGTGCCAGCAGCCTCCATACCGGGACAGGGGGCGGTCAGCCCCAGCATTTT
j_gene: TRBJ2-1; d_gene: TRBD1; abundance: NA; v_gene: TRBV28; CDR3aa: CASSLRRTGVYNEQFF; CDR3nt: TGTGCCAGCAGTTTGAGACGGACAGGGGTCTACAATGAGCAGTTCTTC
j_gene: TRBJ1-1; d_gene: TRBD1; abundance: NA; v_gene: TRBV7-6; CDR3aa: CASSLVQGVNTEAFF; CDR3nt: TGTGCCAGCAGCTTAGTCCAGGGGGTAAACACTGAAGCTTTCTTT